This TCR beta chain was captured by sequencing in a study of patients and donors after allogeneic stem cell transplantation (dated by TCRdb to about 2020). CDR1 and CDR2 are read off the germline V gene (reference sequence) as SEHNR and FQNEAQ. Germline trimming amounts to 1 base on V and 14 bases on J, with 13 as the count of junction bases outside the gene matches. Including cysteine and phenylalanine, the CDR3 has 16 amino acids. Of all the DNA, just the CDR3 is kept, 48 bases in frame from base 1. The receptor library was made with RT-PCR. Sequencing instrument: NextSeq 550. TCRdb reworked the public reads: Q25 trimming with fastp, MiXCR clone assembly, productive beta chains retained. CDR3 protein duplicates are merged, each entry listing the most common genes and DNA. Present in this sample are some 92,000 distinct CDR3 sequences, about 48% of which were seen just once. The ten largest clones add up to around 60% of the sample.

As regards this clonotype: Which antigen it targets is not known. No much larger clonotype is one base removed from it; base qualities were not supplied.

Material for sequencing was blood, either unsorted or a sorted T cell fraction (not recorded which). The TCR sequence derives from a human donor who was either an allogeneic HSCT recipient or a stem cell or donor lymphocyte infusion donor (not recorded which). It is not recorded whose cells these are; they may come from a transplant donor. The chain uses TRBV7-9 and TRBJ2-1; TRBD2 agrees with 11 junctional bases. The CDR3: CASSLGSGLAGSVEFF. The DNA reads as follows: TGTGCCAGCAGCTTAGGCTCTGGACTAGCGGGTTCGGTGGAGTTCTTC.